The source of this T cell receptor beta chain is a study of technical replicates of blood from a few donors. The CDR3 length is 14 residues. V was clipped by 5 bases and J by 4 bases; unmatched bases: 7. CDR1 and CDR2 (germline): MNHNY, SVGAGI (reference sequence). Clones were sequenced by immunoSEQ multiplex PCR, and TCRdb holds only the in-frame ones, with some missing. The sample contains about 59,000 clones, around 95% of which appear only once. Sequencing input: PBMCs. The chain uses TRBV6-6 and TRBJ1-2; 7 positions match TRBD1. The receptor was isolated from a human donor in good health. Some clones in this sample may be carry-over from other donors' samples. The CDR3 sequence is CASSHRQGTYGYTF. In DNA, the CDR3 is TGTGCCAGCAGTCACCGACAGGGTACCTATGGCTACACCTTC.